This TCR beta chain stems from a study of T cell responses to AZD1222 COVID-19 vaccine. Sequenced by immunoSEQ multiplex PCR; TCRdb stores in-frame clones only, minus some. This table holds about 130,000 clones, roughly 90% found once. Trimming shortened V by 3 bases and J by 2 bases, and 2 bases separated the two germline ends. Germline CDR1 reads KGHSH; CDR2 reads LQKENI. CDR3 size: 12 residues. Study-wide results and caveats: The study found Spike-specific TCR breadth and depth rose after two AZD1222 doses. Variant regions that are unmutated are reportedly the target of nearly half of spike-specific TCRs.

In the case of this clone: What it recognizes is unknown.

The receptor's source is an adult in good health. This chain connects TRBV18 to TRBJ1-5; the D is unclear. The source material was peripheral blood, sampled on day 0 of AZD1222 vaccination. CDR3 protein: CASSPGNQPQHF. CDR3 nucleotides: TGTGCCAGCTCACCGGGCAATCAGCCCCAGCATTTT.